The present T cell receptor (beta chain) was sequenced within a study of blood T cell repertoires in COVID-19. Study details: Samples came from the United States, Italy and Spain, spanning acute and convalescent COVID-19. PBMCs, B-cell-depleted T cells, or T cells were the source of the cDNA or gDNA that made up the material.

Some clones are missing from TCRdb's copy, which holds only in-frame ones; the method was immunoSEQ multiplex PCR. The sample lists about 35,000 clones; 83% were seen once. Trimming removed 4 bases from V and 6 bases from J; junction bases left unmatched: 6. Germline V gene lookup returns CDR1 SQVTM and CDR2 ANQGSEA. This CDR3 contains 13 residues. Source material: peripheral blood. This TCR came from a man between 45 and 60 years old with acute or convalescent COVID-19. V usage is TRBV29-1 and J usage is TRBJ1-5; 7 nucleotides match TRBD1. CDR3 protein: CSVAEGASQPQHF. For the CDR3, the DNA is TGCAGCGTTGCTGAGGGGGCCAGTCAGCCCCAGCATTTT.